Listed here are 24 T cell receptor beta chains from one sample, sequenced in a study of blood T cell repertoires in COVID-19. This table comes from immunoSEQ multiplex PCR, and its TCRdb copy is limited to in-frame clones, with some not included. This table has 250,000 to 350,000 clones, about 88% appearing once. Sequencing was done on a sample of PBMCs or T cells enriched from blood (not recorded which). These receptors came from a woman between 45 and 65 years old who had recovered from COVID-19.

For the CDR3, the DNA is TGTGCCTGGAGTTTGGGCCGAGAGTATGGCTACACCTTC. Translating it yields CAWSLGREYGYTF. This chain joins TRBV30 and TRBJ1-2; D gene ambiguous. The V gene lost 2 bases and the J gene lost 5 bases, with 12 bases spanning the gap. CDR3 size: 13 residues. The germline V gene encodes CDR1 GTSNPN and CDR2 SVGIG (reference sequence).

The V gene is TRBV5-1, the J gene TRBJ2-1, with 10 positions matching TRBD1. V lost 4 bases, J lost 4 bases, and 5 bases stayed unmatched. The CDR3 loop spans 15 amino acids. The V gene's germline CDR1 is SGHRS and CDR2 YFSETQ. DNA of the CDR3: TGCGCCAGCAGCCCCGACAGGGGGCCTTACAATGAGCAGTTCTTC. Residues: CASSPDRGPYNEQFF.

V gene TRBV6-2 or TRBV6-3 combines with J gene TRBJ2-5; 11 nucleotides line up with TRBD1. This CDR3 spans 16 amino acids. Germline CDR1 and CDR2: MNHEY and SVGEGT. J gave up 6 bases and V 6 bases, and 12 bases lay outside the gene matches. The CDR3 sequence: CASSLLRDRGSKTQYF. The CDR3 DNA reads TGTGCCAGCAGCTTACTCCGGGACAGGGGGTCGAAGACCCAGTACTTC.

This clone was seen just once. Here the CDR3 reads CASSSDRGITEAFF. The CDR3 DNA is TGTGCCAGCAGCTCTGACAGGGGGATCACTGAAGCTTTCTTT. The chain links TRBV7-2 to TRBJ1-1; 9 positions agree with TRBD1. The junction had 4 bases not matched to a gene; V was cut back by 4 bases and J by 4 bases. The CDR3 extends over 14 amino acids. Germline-derived CDR1 and CDR2 are SGHTA and FQGNSA.

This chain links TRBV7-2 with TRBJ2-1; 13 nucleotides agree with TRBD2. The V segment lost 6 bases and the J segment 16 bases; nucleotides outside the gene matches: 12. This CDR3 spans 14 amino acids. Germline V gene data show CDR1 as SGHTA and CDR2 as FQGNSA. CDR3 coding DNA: TGTGCCAGCAGTCTACAAGGGACTAGCGGGATCCACTTCTTC. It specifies CASSLQGTSGIHFF.

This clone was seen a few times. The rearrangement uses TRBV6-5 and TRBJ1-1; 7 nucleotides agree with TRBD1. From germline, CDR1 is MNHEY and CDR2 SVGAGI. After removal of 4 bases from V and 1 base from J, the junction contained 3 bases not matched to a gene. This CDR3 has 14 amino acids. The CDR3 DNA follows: TGTGCCAGCAGTTCCCCAGGGGGGAACACTGAAGCTTTCTTT. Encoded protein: CASSSPGGNTEAFF.

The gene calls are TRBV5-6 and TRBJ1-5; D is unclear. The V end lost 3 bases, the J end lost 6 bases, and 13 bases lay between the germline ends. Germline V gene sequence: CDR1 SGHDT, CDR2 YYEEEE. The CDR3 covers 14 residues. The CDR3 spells CASSWSRRGQPQHF. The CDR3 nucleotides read TGTGCCAGCAGCTGGAGTCGACGAGGTCAGCCCCAGCATTTT. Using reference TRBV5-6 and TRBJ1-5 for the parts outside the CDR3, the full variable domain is DAGVTQSPTHLIKTRGQQVTLRCSPKSGHDTVSWYQQALGQGPQFIFQYYEEEERQRGNFPDRFSGHQFPNYSSELNVNALLLGDSALYLCASSWSRRGQPQHFGDGTRLSIL.

CDR3 protein: CASSVQGGETQYF. CDR3 nucleotide sequence: TGTGCCAGCAGCGTACAGGGGGGAGAGACCCAGTACTTC. V usage is TRBV2 and J usage is TRBJ2-5, with TRBD1 matching 8 bases. Per germline, CDR1 SNHLY and CDR2 FYNNEI. The CDR3 is 13 amino acids. V dropped 6 bases and J dropped 4; count of bases not matched to a gene: 4.

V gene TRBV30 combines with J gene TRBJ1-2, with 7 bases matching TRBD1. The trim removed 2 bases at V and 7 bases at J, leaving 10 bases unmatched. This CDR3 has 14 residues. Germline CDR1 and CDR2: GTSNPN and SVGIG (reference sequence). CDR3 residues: CAWSSNRGIGGYTF. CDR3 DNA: TGTGCCTGGAGTTCTAACAGGGGAATAGGTGGCTACACCTTC.

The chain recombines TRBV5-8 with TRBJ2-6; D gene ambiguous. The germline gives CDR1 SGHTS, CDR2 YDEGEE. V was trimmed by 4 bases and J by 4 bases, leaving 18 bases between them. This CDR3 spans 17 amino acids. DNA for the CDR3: TGTGCCAGCAGCGAAGTGATGGTCGGTTCCGGGGCCAACGTCCTGACTTTC. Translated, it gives CASSEVMVGSGANVLTF.

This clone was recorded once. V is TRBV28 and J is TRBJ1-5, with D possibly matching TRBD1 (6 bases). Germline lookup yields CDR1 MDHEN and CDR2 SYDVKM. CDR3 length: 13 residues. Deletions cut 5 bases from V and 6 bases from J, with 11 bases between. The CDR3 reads CASSPGGPQPQHF. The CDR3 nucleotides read TGTGCCAGCAGTCCGGGGGGCCCTCAGCCCCAGCATTTT.

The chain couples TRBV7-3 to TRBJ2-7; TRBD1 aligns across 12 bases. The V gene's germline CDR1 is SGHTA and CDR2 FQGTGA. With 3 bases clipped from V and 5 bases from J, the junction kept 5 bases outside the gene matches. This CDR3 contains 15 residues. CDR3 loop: CASSFSGTGGDEQYF. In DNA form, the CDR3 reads TGTGCCAGCAGCTTTTCCGGGACAGGGGGCGACGAGCAGTACTTC.

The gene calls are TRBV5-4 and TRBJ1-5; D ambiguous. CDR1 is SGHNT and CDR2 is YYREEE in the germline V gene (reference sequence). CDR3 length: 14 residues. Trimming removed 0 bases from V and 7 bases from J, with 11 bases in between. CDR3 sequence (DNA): TGTGCCAGCAGCTTGGGAGGGCCGGGGCAGCCCCAGCATTTT. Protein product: CASSLGGPGQPQHF.

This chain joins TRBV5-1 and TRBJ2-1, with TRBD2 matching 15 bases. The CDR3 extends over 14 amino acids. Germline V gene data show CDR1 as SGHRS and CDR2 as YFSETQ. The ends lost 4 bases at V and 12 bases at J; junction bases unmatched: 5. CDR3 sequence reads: CASSPGLAGGLQFF. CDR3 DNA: TGCGCCAGCAGCCCGGGACTAGCGGGAGGTTTGCAGTTCTTC.

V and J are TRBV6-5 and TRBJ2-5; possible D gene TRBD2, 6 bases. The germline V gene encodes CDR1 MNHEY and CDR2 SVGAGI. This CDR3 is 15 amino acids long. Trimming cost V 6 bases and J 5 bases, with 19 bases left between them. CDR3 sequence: CASRWIKGLGETQYF. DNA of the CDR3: TGTGCCAGCAGGTGGATAAAGGGACTTGGGGAGACCCAGTACTTC.

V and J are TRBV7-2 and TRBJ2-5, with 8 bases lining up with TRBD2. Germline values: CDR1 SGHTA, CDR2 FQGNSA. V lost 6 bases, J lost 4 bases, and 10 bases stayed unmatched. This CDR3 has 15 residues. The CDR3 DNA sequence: TGTGCCAGCAGTTACAATAGCGGGACTGGAGAGACCCAGTACTTC. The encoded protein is CASSYNSGTGETQYF.

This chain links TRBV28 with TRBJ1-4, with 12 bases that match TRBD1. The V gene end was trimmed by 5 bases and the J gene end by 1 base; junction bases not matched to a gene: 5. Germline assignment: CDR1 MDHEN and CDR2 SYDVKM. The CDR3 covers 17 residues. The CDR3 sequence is CASSARDRGLTNEKLFF. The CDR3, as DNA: TGTGCCAGCAGTGCCCGGGACAGGGGGCTAACTAATGAAAAACTGTTTTTT.

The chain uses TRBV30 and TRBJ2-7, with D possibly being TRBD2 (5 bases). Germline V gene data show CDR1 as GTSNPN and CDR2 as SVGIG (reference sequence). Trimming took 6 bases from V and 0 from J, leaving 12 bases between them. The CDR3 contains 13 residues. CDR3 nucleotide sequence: TGTGCCTGTTTCCTAGGGAGCTCCTACGAGCAGTACTTC. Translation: CACFLGSSYEQYF.

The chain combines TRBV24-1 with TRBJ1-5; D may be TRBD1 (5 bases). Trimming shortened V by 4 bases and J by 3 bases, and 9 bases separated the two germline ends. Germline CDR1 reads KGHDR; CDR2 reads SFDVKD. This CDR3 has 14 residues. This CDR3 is CATSERQYNQPQHF. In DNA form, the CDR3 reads TGTGCCACCAGTGAACGACAGTACAATCAGCCCCAGCATTTT.

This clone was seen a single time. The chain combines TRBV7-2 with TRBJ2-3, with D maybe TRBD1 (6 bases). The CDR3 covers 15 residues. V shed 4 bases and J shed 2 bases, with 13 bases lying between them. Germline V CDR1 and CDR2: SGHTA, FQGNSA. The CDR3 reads CASSSMGASTDTQYF. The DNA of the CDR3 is TGTGCCAGCAGCTCTATGGGGGCTTCCACAGATACGCAGTATTTT.

As DNA, the CDR3 is TGTGCCAGCAGCCAAGGGGTAGGAGCACCCCAGCATTTT. The encoded protein is CASSQGVGAPQHF. This chain uses TRBV14 with TRBJ1-5; D not certain. Germline assignment: CDR1 SGHDN and CDR2 FVKESK. The CDR3 is made up of 13 amino acids. V lost 1 base to trimming and J lost 10 bases, with 11 bases between them.

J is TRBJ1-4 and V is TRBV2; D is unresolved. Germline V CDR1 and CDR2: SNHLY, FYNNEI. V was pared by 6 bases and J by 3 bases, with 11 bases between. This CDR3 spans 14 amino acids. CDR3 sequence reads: CASSSGGANEKLFF. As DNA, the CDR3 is TGTGCCAGCAGCTCGGGCGGGGCTAATGAAAAACTGTTTTTT.

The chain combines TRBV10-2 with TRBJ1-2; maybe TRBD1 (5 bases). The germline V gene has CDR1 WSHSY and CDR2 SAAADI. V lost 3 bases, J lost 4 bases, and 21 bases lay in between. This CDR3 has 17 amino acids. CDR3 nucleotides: TGCGCCAGCAGTGATTTGCTAGGTTGGCGGGGCAGCTATGGCTACACCTTC. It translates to CASSDLLGWRGSYGYTF.

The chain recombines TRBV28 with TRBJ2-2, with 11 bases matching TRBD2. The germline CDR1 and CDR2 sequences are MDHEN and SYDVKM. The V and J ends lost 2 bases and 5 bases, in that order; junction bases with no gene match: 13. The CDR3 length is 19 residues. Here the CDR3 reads CASSLKARLAGGGTGELFF. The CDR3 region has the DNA TGTGCCAGCAGTTTAAAAGCAAGGCTAGCGGGAGGTGGTACCGGGGAGCTGTTTTTT. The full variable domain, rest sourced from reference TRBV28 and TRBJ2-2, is DVKVTQSSRYLVKRTGEKVFLECVQDMDHENMFWYRQDPGLGLRLIYFSYDVKMKEKGDIPEGYSVSREKKERFSLILESASTNQTSMYLCASSLKARLAGGGTGELFFGEGSRLTVL.